Below, one TCR beta chain is given with its context. The antigen it recognizes is unknown. Per-base quality was not reported, and no clone a single base away is much larger than it. The entry originates in a study of PD-1 blockade in classical Hodgkin lymphoma (dated by TCRdb to the early 2020s). Context from the whole study: Nivolumab dosing was 3 mg/kg intravenously every 2 weeks, continuing until either disease progression or unacceptable toxicity. The study used TCR beta sequencing and CyTOF to define a peripheral blood immune signature of response to PD-1 blockade in classical Hodgkin lymphoma. General conclusions and limits of the study: Baseline TCR diversity was reported as lower in newly diagnosed patients than in healthy donors, and lower still in relapsed/refractory patients. Lower diversity was observed in patients in whom nivolumab was started less than 1 year after ASCT, and these patients were excluded from later analyses so that confounding by immune reconstitution would be avoided. Trial patients achieving complete response had baseline diversity similar to newly diagnosed patients, whereas partial responders and progressors had significantly lower diversity. By C4D1, a significant rise was seen in CD4+ TCR diversity but not in CD8+ TCR diversity (p=0.0027 vs p=0.16), and the rise was most apparent among complete responders (p=0.02). The study was restricted to a single clinical trial cohort, and the causes of repertoire differences, possibly disease activity or prior therapy, were left undefined.

In light of the paper, this sample's time point label describes: cycle 2 day 1 (C2D1) of nivolumab. Relapse after autologous stem cell transplantation had occurred in all trial patients, and cohorts A, B and C were distinguished by prior brentuximab vedotin exposure. A total of under 70 patients with relapsed/refractory classical Hodgkin lymphoma made up the trial cohort, and each patient's best overall response was complete response, partial response or progressive disease. Single-agent nivolumab was administered to trial patients in the multi-cohort phase II CheckMate 205 trial. An independent review committee assessed best overall response by applying the 2007 International Working Group response criteria. Trial PBMCs were collected just before the start of nivolumab (C1D1) and during therapy at cycle 2 day 1 and cycle 4 day 1. Peripheral blood was collected in 8 mL Vacutainer Cell Preparation Tubes, from which PBMCs were isolated by centrifugation and then cryopreserved.

From a lookup of the germline V gene, CDR1 and CDR2 are ENHRY and SYGVKD. Trimming at the junction amounts to 8 bases on V and 6 bases on J, and the germline ends lie 8 bases apart. CDR3 length: 11 amino acids, cysteine to phenylalanine. The read is trimmed to its CDR3 DNA, 33 bases read in frame from base 1. The Qiagen DNeasy kit was used to extract genomic DNA from unsorted PBMCs and from the negatively selected CD4+ and CD8+ fractions. Using primers that anneal to V and J segments, immunoSEQ multiplex PCR amplified the TCR beta CDR3 regions. Amplification bias was minimized using a synthetic immune receptor repertoire, and residual bias was removed computationally after sequencing. From the authors' description of their analysis: Custom Python scripts were used to quantify repertoire diversity as the Shannon entropy index. The unsorted, CD4+ and CD8+ repertoires were each analyzed separately, with the exception of combined analyses, where CD4+ and CD8+ sequences were merged in silico. Clonal expansion was defined as a frequency increase of at least 2-fold after treatment compared with C1D1, and clones undetected at baseline were assigned a pseudocount of 0.5. Clones with 0 or 1 copy at C1D1 were classified as singleton clones, and clones with 2 or more copies were classified as non-singleton clones. Clones expanded in unsorted samples were labelled as CD4+, CD8+ or unknown by matching protein sequences in sorted samples from the same patient. Wilcoxon tests on paired samples were used to test changes in diversity from C1D1 to C4D1. TCRdb took over this immuneACCESS table, retaining in-frame rearrangements with V and J assigned. Such tables are incomplete; in checked studies, under half of the missing clones stem from an unresolved V gene, and the remainder is unexplained. V, J and clone size were drawn from that table, and D and trimming were deduced from the DNA. In all, the sample holds more than 30,000 clones, and over 65% of those were seen once. The ten largest clones represent roughly 15% of the sample.

This TCR derives from a human donor with classical Hodgkin lymphoma. The source was peripheral blood mononuclear cells (PBMCs), collected before the second cycle of nivolumab. The sequence is built from TRBV10-3 and TRBJ2-1, and perhaps TRBD2 as D gene, on 6 matching bases. The CDR3 loop reads CAIGGANEQFF. The DNA reads TGTGCCATCGGAGGGGCCAATGAGCAGTTCTTC.